The clone carrying this T cell receptor beta chain has a handful of counts. Its antigen is as yet unknown. Primed by a sample-barcoded 5' primer and a J-beta primer mix, a second PCR proceeded for 7 to 11 cycles. Each sample provided no less than 3 million CDR3-containing paired-end reads. TCRdb re-called the 5' RACE reads through MiXCR, storing one row per CDR3 protein. Of about 780,000 distinct CDR3 sequences detected, roughly 46% appear once; the ten largest clones hold less than 20%. These data originate in a study of blood T cells in healthy people across ages. The study's findings and limits: Across samples, TCR beta diversity tracked strongly with naive T cell percentage. Measured against age, TCR beta diversity per million T cells decreased in a roughly linear manner.

Trimming took off 0 bases at V and 0 bases at J, with 3 bases between the two ends. Germline V lookup: CDR1 KGHSH, CDR2 LQKENI. The CDR3 length is 15 residues. Sequencing used blood. This clonotype was obtained from an older man in good health. The gene calls are TRBV18 and TRBJ2-6; D unresolved. The CDR3 DNA follows: TGTGCCAGCTCACCACCGGACTCTGGGGCCAACGTCCTGACTTTC. It specifies CASSPPDSGANVLTF.